In its sample, the clone carrying this TCR beta chain was seen a few times. For TCRbeta, the library was prepared with unique molecular identifiers. TCRdb called the PCR reads again in MiXCR, with one record for every CDR3 protein. The table lists about 480,000 distinct CDR3 sequences, under 15% of them singletons. The sample is drawn from a study of T-cell reconstitution after alpha-beta-depleted transplantation in children. The source is a human donor who donated a stem cell graft to a child with combined immunodeficiency. Source: PBMCs from the stem cell graft donor, taken from the stem cell graft.

CDR3 nucleotides: TGTGCCAGCAGCCAATGGACAGGTCTGGGATATGGCTACACCTTC. Encoded protein: CASSQWTGLGYGYTF. The chain has TRBV5-5 and TRBJ1-2, with 7 bases identical to TRBD1. This CDR3 region has 15 residues. Unmatched junction bases numbered 11, after V lost 4 bases and J lost 5 bases. From germline, CDR1 is SGHKS and CDR2 YYEKEE (reference sequence).